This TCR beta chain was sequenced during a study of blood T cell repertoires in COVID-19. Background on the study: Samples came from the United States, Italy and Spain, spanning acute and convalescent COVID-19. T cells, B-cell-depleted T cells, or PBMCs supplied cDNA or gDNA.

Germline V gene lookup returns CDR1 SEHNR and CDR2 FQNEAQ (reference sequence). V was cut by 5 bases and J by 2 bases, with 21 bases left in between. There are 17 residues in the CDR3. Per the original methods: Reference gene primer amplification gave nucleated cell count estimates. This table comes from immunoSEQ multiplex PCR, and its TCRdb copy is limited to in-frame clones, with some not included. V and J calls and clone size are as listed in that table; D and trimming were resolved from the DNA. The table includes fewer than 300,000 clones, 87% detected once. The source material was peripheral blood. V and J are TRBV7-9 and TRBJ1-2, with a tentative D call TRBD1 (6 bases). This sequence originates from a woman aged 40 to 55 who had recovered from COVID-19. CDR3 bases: TGTGCCAGCAGCCGGGGCCGCGCGTGGGGGCAGAACTATGGCTACACCTTC. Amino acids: CASSRGRAWGQNYGYTF.